One sample yielded the 16 T cell receptor beta chains listed below, sequenced in a study of blood T cell repertoires in COVID-19. The data were produced by immunoSEQ multiplex PCR, yet TCRdb's version contains in-frame clones alone and is incomplete. The sample contains about 160,000 clones, 82% of which appear only once. The sequencing input was peripheral blood. The receptors were gathered from a woman aged 40 to 50 with COVID-19, enrolled during active disease.

The chain couples TRBV7-8 to TRBJ2-5; no firm D call. The CDR3 loop spans 11 amino acids. CDR1 SGHVS and CDR2 FQNEAQ come from the germline V gene. Trimming pared 3 bases from V and 6 bases from J, leaving 5 bases between. The CDR3 DNA follows: TGTGCCAGCAGCTTTAGAAAGACCCAGTACTTC. This encodes CASSFRKTQYF. The full variable domain, completed using reference TRBV7-8 and TRBJ2-5, is GAGVSQSPRYKVAKRGQDVALRCDPISGHVSLFWYQQALGQGPEFLTYFQNEAQLDKSGLPSDRFFAERPEGSVSTLKIQRTQQEDSAVYLCASSFRKTQYFGPGTRLLVL.

The chain is built from TRBV2 and TRBJ2-1, with TRBD2 identical over 13 bases. Trimming removed 5 bases from V and 4 bases from J; junction bases left unmatched: 11. Germline CDR1 is SNHLY and CDR2 is FYNNEI. The CDR3 runs to 18 residues. CDR3 region: CASSWDRPGLAGYNEQFF. CDR3 nucleotides: TGTGCCAGCAGTTGGGACAGACCGGGACTAGCGGGGTACAATGAGCAGTTCTTC.

Comments on this clone: This sample includes further DNA sequences coding for the same CDR3. The genes are TRBV2 and TRBJ2-3; 7 positions agree with TRBD1. V gave up 8 bases and J gave up 2 bases; unmatched junction bases: 7. The germline CDR1 and CDR2 sequences are SNHLY and FYNNEI. This CDR3 region has 14 residues. This chain's CDR3 is CASRRQGPTDTQYF. The CDR3 DNA is TGTGCCAGCCGAAGACAGGGTCCCACAGATACGCAGTATTTT.

The CDR3 loop reads CASSVEADYNEQFF. CDR3 DNA sequence: TGTGCCAGCAGCGTAGAAGCCGATTACAATGAGCAGTTCTTC. The chain uses TRBV9 and TRBJ2-1, with D hard to call. This CDR3 is built from 14 residues. Trimming removed 0 bases from V and 4 bases from J, with 8 bases in between. Germline loops: CDR1 SGDLS, CDR2 YYNGEE.

This clone was recorded once. This chain links TRBV13 with TRBJ1-1, with a tentative D call TRBD1 (6 bases). V lost 0 bases to trimming and J lost 9 bases, with 8 bases between them. Germline lookup yields CDR1 PRHDT and CDR2 FYEKMQ (reference sequence). This CDR3 contains 12 residues. This CDR3 is CASSLGTGKAFF. The DNA for the CDR3 is TGTGCCAGCAGCTTAGGTACAGGGAAAGCTTTCTTT.

The chain has TRBV18 and TRBJ2-7; 7 bases are a match to TRBD2. Germline V CDR1 and CDR2: KGHSH, LQKENI. Losses at the gene ends were 4 bases for V and 3 bases for J; bases not matched to a gene: 12. The CDR3 contains 16 residues. Here the CDR3 reads CASSQAVASGNYEQYF. The CDR3, as DNA: TGTGCCAGCTCACAAGCAGTGGCTAGCGGAAACTACGAGCAGTACTTC.

The rearrangement joins TRBV11-2 to TRBJ2-2, with D maybe TRBD1 (5 bases). The CDR3 is 15 residues long. The germline CDR1 and CDR2 sequences are SGHAT and FQNNGV. V was trimmed by 4 bases and J by 0 bases, leaving 9 bases between them. As DNA, the CDR3 is TGTGCCAGCAGCTCGGACAATACGAACACCGGGGAGCTGTTTTTT. It codes for CASSSDNTNTGELFF.

This chain joins TRBV7-3 and TRBJ1-6; 8 bases are shared with TRBD1. Per germline, CDR1 SGHTA and CDR2 FQGTGA. The CDR3 loop spans 18 amino acids. The ends lost 0 bases at V and 8 bases at J; junction bases unmatched: 12. CDR3 DNA: TGTGCCAGCAGCTTAACGGGAGTGTCAGCAGGGGGCTATTCACCCCTCCACTTT. Its translation is CASSLTGVSAGGYSPLHF.

The sample holds one count of this clone. The chain couples TRBV7-9 to TRBJ1-6, with D possibly TRBD1 on 6 matching bases. The CDR3 is made up of 16 amino acids. CDR1 SEHNR and CDR2 FQNEAQ come from the germline V gene (reference sequence). Trimming removed 5 bases from V and 7 bases from J, with 18 bases in between. Written as DNA, the CDR3 is TGTGCCAGCAGCCCTGTTGGAGACAGGCCCAATTCACCCCTCCACTTT. It codes for CASSPVGDRPNSPLHF.

The genes are TRBV6-5 and TRBJ1-1; D might be TRBD1 (5 bases). Looked up from germline, CDR1 is MNHEY and CDR2 is SVGAGI. The CDR3 has 12 amino acids. V lost 0 bases and J lost 10, with 9 bases in between. The DNA for the CDR3 is TGTGCCAGCAGTTACTCCGGAGGGGCAGCTTTCTTT. Its translation: CASSYSGGAAFF.

This rearrangement joins TRBV7-3 to TRBJ2-3, with TRBD2 identical over 8 bases. The V and J ends lost 1 base and 3 bases, in that order; junction bases with no gene match: 21. This CDR3 has 21 residues. The V gene's germline CDR1 is SGHTA and CDR2 FQGTGA. The CDR3 spells CASSLKVWIPGTSGKTDTQYF. Written as DNA, the CDR3 is TGTGCCAGCAGCTTAAAGGTCTGGATTCCCGGGACTAGTGGTAAAACAGATACGCAGTATTTT.

The chain combines TRBV7-2 with TRBJ1-6; D ambiguous. The CDR3 is made up of 15 amino acids. The V gene's germline CDR1 is SGHTA and CDR2 FQGNSA. V was pared by 2 bases and J by 10 bases, with 15 bases between. DNA for the CDR3: TGTGCCAGCAGCTTACGGTGGCGAGGTGGGTCACCCCTCCACTTT. It encodes CASSLRWRGGSPLHF.

The CDR3 DNA is TGCGCCAGCAGCCATTGGGCCCGGGACAGGGACCTCTACACCTTC. This encodes CASSHWARDRDLYTF. The V gene is TRBV4-1, the J gene TRBJ1-2, with 9 bases aligning to TRBD1. V shed 3 bases, J shed 10 bases, and the junction held 12 bases outside the gene matches. CDR3 length equals 15 residues. The germline CDR1 and CDR2 sequences are MGHRA and YSYEKL.

J is TRBJ2-7 and V is TRBV12-3 or TRBV12-4; tentative D call: TRBD1 (6 bases). V dropped 6 bases and J dropped 11 bases, with 14 bases sitting between them. The CDR3 length is 11 residues. The CDR3 here is CASRLRDIEYF. CDR3 nucleotides: TGTGCCAGCAGACTCCGGGACATCGAGTACTTC.

CDR3 sequence: CASSATRAAAQYF. CDR3 DNA: TGTGCCAGCAGCGCAACTAGGGCGGCCGCCCAGTACTTC. This chain uses TRBV5-4 with TRBJ2-5, with D tentatively TRBD2 (5 bases). V lost 4 bases, J lost 9 bases, and 16 bases lay in between. Per germline, CDR1 SGHNT and CDR2 YYREEE (reference sequence). CDR3 length: 13 residues.

This clone is a singleton in its sample. The chain combines TRBV4-1 with TRBJ2-7; D is unresolved. The germline V gene encodes CDR1 MGHRA and CDR2 YSYEKL. V lost 6 bases, J lost 7 bases, and 16 bases lay in between. The CDR3 spans 13 residues. CDR3 residues: CASSRHGTQEQYF. The CDR3 nucleotides read TGCGCCAGCAGTCGACATGGTACGCAGGAGCAGTACTTC.